The next 8 T cell receptor beta chains were all read from a single sample in a study of CD8 T cells in ankylosing spondylitis. TCRdb analysed the 5' RACE reads with MiXCR anew, one entry per CDR3 protein. Among 200,000 or so distinct CDR3 sequences listed, around a sixth were seen once. The sample consisted of blood, either unsorted or a sorted T cell fraction (not recorded which). The receptors were sampled from a male donor under 30 with ankylosing spondylitis or in good health (not recorded which).

This clonotype was counted ten times or more. The DNA for the CDR3 is TGTGCCAGCAGCTCCACCGAGGGACAAAATAATTCACCCCTCCACTTT. Amino acid sequence: CASSSTEGQNNSPLHF. The chain couples TRBV5-6 to TRBJ1-6; TRBD1 might be the D (6 bases). V was cut by 3 bases and J by 5 bases, with 15 bases left in between. CDR3 length: 16 amino acids. Germline values: CDR1 SGHDT, CDR2 YYEEEE.

This clonotype was seen many times. The chain links TRBV6-5 to TRBJ1-5, with D unresolved. Between the trimmed V and J ends, which lost 6 bases and 2 bases, there was a span of 8 bases. This CDR3 spans 13 amino acids. Looked up from germline, CDR1 is MNHEY and CDR2 is SVGAGI. For the CDR3, the DNA is TGTGCCAGCAGCCCCCCGGGCAATCAGCCCCAGCATTTT. Protein: CASSPPGNQPQHF.

At least ten counts were recorded for this clonotype. The rearrangement links TRBV5-1 to TRBJ2-1; D is undetermined. The CDR3 runs to 14 residues. Germline V CDR1 and CDR2: SGHRS, YFSETQ. The V and J ends lost 0 bases and 8 bases respectively, with 12 bases between them. The CDR3 bases are TGCGCCAGCAGCTTGGGTGGCTGGGCCGATGAGCAGTTCTTC. Amino acids: CASSLGGWADEQFF.

This clonotype showed up many times. This sequence joins TRBV5-1 and TRBJ2-3; tentatively, D is TRBD1 (6 bases). The V end lost 4 bases, the J end lost 1 base, and 10 bases lay between the germline ends. The CDR3 sequence is 14 residues long. The germline CDR1 and CDR2 sequences are SGHRS and YFSETQ. CDR3 sequence reads: CASSLRTGTDTQYF. In DNA form, the CDR3 reads TGCGCCAGCAGCCTCCGGACAGGCACAGATACGCAGTATTTT.

V usage is TRBV27 and J usage is TRBJ2-1; D is unresolved. This CDR3 is built from 16 residues. V shed 6 bases and J shed 0 bases, with 15 bases lying between them. Looked up from germline, CDR1 is MNHEY and CDR2 is SMNVEV (reference sequence). Written as DNA, the CDR3 is TGTGCCAGCAGGCGTGGCGCATCGAGCTCCTACAATGAGCAGTTCTTC. It encodes CASRRGASSSYNEQFF.

The sample holds many counts of this clonotype. The genes are TRBV12-3 or TRBV12-4 and TRBJ2-1; the D gene is possibly TRBD2 (5 bases). This CDR3 has 15 residues. Trimming stripped 9 bases from V and 0 bases from J, with 15 bases between. The CDR3 DNA reads TGTGCCAGTCTAAACCGGGATAGCTCCTACAATGAGCAGTTCTTC. Protein product: CASLNRDSSYNEQFF.

This clonotype was seen at least ten times. The V call is TRBV10-3, the J call TRBJ2-2, with 13 nucleotides matching TRBD2. This CDR3 comprises 15 residues. The germline V gene encodes CDR1 ENHRY and CDR2 SYGVKD. Unmatched junction bases numbered 7, after V lost 5 bases and J lost 10 bases. The CDR3 DNA reads as TGTGCCATCAGTCGAGGACTAGCGGGAGATGAGGAGCTGTTTTTT. It specifies CAISRGLAGDEELFF.

This sequence joins TRBV12-5 and TRBJ2-5; D call uncertain. CDR3 length: 11 residues. With 4 bases removed from V and 6 bases from J, the gap between germline ends came to 6 bases. CDR1 is LGHNT, CDR2 FRNRAP, per germline. The CDR3 is CASGSSQTQYF. CDR3 sequence (DNA): TGTGCTAGTGGTTCGTCCCAGACCCAGTACTTC.